The 26 T cell receptor beta chains below come from one sample, sequenced in a study of shared clonotypes between healthy human individuals. The assay was immunoSEQ multiplex PCR, and TCRdb's table has in-frame clones only and misses some. This sample has 900,000 to 1,200,000 clones, with 78% found just once. Source material: memory CD4+ T cells from PBMCs. The subset: CD45RA-negative fraction. The receptor set was obtained from a young man in good health. Some clones in this sample may be carry-over from other donors' samples.

This clone has just a few counts. Other nucleotide sequences in the sample specify the same CDR3. The chain has TRBV15 and TRBJ2-7; 9 bases map to TRBD1. The CDR3 is 15 residues long. V was pared by 5 bases and J by 4 bases, with 9 bases of the junction left unmatched. Germline V CDR1 and CDR2: LNHNV, YYDKDF (reference sequence). The CDR3: CATSRPGQGIYEQYF. The CDR3 region has the DNA TGTGCCACCAGCCGACCGGGACAGGGTATATACGAGCAGTACTTC.

This CDR3 reads CASSERLAGVRGELFF. The CDR3, as DNA: TGCGCCAGCAGCGAAAGACTAGCGGGAGTTAGGGGGGAGCTGTTTTTT. The chain has TRBV5-1 and TRBJ2-2, with TRBD2 matching 12 bases. Germline lookup yields CDR1 SGHRS and CDR2 YFSETQ. V was pared by 4 bases and J by 8 bases, with 9 bases of the junction left unmatched. The CDR3 consists of 16 residues.

Only a few counts were recorded for this clone. The chain joins TRBV7-8 to TRBJ1-3; the D gene is possibly TRBD1 (6 bases). The V gene lost 5 bases and the J gene lost 4 bases, with 12 bases spanning the gap. The CDR3 consists of 14 residues. Germline CDR1 SGHVS, CDR2 FQNEAQ. CDR3 nucleotide sequence: TGTGCCAGCAGCAAACGACAGGAGGGAAACACCATATATTTT. As protein: CASSKRQEGNTIYF.

The gene calls are TRBV19 and TRBJ2-6; D uncertain. The CDR3 is 15 residues long. V shed 4 bases and J shed 0 bases, with 7 bases lying between them. Germline loops: CDR1 LNHDA, CDR2 SQIVND (reference sequence). CDR3 sequence: CASSTGNSGANVLTF. CDR3 coding DNA: TGTGCCAGTAGTACAGGCAACTCTGGGGCCAACGTCCTGACTTTC.

The chain uses TRBV19 and TRBJ2-2, with TRBD2 matching over 10 bases. V shed 5 bases, J shed 4 bases, and the junction held 7 bases outside the gene matches. The CDR3 is made up of 16 amino acids. Germline assignment: CDR1 LNHDA and CDR2 SQIVND (reference sequence). CDR3 sequence (DNA): TGTGCCAGTAGTCGAACTAGCGGGACACCCACCGGGGAGCTGTTTTTT. It translates to CASSRTSGTPTGELFF.

This clone was counted ten times or more. The chain has TRBV18 and TRBJ1-2; D may be TRBD1 (6 bases). Germline V gene data show CDR1 as KGHSH and CDR2 as LQKENI. The CDR3 runs to 18 residues. V was clipped by 3 bases and J by 0 bases, with 20 bases between them. Here the CDR3 reads CASSPQGRIDLSNYGYTF. CDR3 nucleotide sequence: TGTGCCAGCTCACCCCAGGGGCGGATTGACTTATCTAACTATGGCTACACCTTC.

This chain uses TRBV29-1 with TRBJ2-1; maybe TRBD2 (7 bases). The germline gives CDR1 SQVTM, CDR2 ANQGSEA. V was shortened by 3 bases and J by 2 bases, with 20 bases between the two germline ends. The CDR3 runs to 17 residues. In DNA, the CDR3 is TGCAGCGTTGACCAGGGAGGGGTCAGGGGAGCCTACAATGAGCAGTTCTTC. It translates to CSVDQGGVRGAYNEQFF.

Worth noting for this clone: Given a much more abundant clone one base away, this may be a read error. The chain carries TRBV19 and TRBJ2-2; TRBD1 or TRBD2 may be the D gene (5 bases each). The CDR3 totals 14 residues. The germline V gene has CDR1 LNHDA and CDR2 SQIVND (reference sequence). The CDR3 bases are TGTGCCAGTAGTATGGGGCTCCGCGCCGGGGAGCTGTCTTTT. It is translated as CASSMGLRAGELSF. The whole variable domain, remainder taken from reference TRBV19 and TRBJ2-2, is DGGITQSPKYLFRKEGQNVTLSCEQNLNHDAMYWYRQDPGQGLRLIYYSQIVNDFQKGDIAEGYSVSREKKESFPLTVTSAQKNPTAFYLCASSMGLRAGELSFGEGSRLTVL.

The rearrangement links TRBV15 to TRBJ1-5; TRBD1 might be the D (5 bases). The V gene lost 4 bases and the J gene lost 3 bases, with 10 bases spanning the gap. CDR3 length equals 14 residues. In germline, CDR1 is LNHNV, CDR2 YYDKDF (reference sequence). CDR3 sequence (DNA): TGTGCCACCAGCATGGGGCCCCTCAATCAGCCCCAGCATTTT. This encodes CATSMGPLNQPQHF. The full variable domain, its missing parts supplied by reference TRBV15 and TRBJ1-5, is DAMVIQNPRYQVTQFGKPVTLSCSQTLNHNVMYWYQQKSSQAPKLLFHYYDKDFNNEADTPDNFQSRRPNTSFCFLDIRSPGLGDTAMYLCATSMGPLNQPQHFGDGTRLSIL.

CDR3 sequence reads: CASSRDRGGGELFF. In DNA, the CDR3 is TGTGCCAGCAGCCGCGACAGGGGAGGAGGGGAGCTGTTTTTT. This chain uses TRBV11-3 with TRBJ2-2; 8 bases are a match to TRBD1. The V and J ends lost 5 bases and 8 bases, in that order; junction bases with no gene match: 7. The germline CDR1 and CDR2 sequences are SGHNT and YENEEA. The CDR3 length is 14 residues.

The sample holds one count of this clone. This likely stems from a read error, as it lies one base from a far larger clone. The identical CDR3 is also encoded by other nucleotide sequences in the sample. This chain links TRBV11-1 with TRBJ2-5, with TRBD1 matching 7 bases. V gave up 5 bases and J gave up 2 bases; unmatched junction bases: 2. The germline V gene encodes CDR1 SGHAT and CDR2 FQDESV (reference sequence). The CDR3 has 13 residues. The CDR3 loop reads CASSPGQQETQYF. In DNA form, the CDR3 reads TGTGCCAGCAGCCCGGGACAGCAAGAGACCCAGTACTTC.

As concerns this clone: Other DNA sequences in the same sample also yield this CDR3. The J gene is TRBJ1-5, the V gene TRBV11-2; D is ambiguous. The V gene's germline CDR1 is SGHAT and CDR2 FQNNGV. The CDR3 totals 12 residues. V shed 0 bases and J shed 7 bases, with 4 bases lying between them. In DNA form, the CDR3 reads TGTGCCAGCAGCTTAGAAGGACAGCCCCAGCATTTT. Translation: CASSLEGQPQHF.

Points on this clone: With a much larger clone just one base away, this may be a read error. This same CDR3 is encoded by further DNA sequences in the sample. As DNA, the CDR3 is TGCGCCAGCAGCCTGGGGACAGGCAATCAGCCCCAGCATTTT. Translated: CASSLGTGNQPQHF. This chain joins TRBV5-1 and TRBJ1-5; 7 bases are a match to TRBD1. This CDR3 contains 14 residues. The junction had 3 bases not matched to a gene; V was cut back by 4 bases and J by 2 bases. Germline V gene lookup returns CDR1 SGHRS and CDR2 YFSETQ.

The genes are TRBV10-2 and TRBJ2-2, with D possibly matching TRBD2 (6 bases). This CDR3 is built from 17 residues. CDR1 and CDR2 from the germline V gene are WSHSY and SAAADI. Trimming removed 6 bases at V and 3 bases at J, with 20 bases between. CDR3 amino acids: CASRGPRRGRYTGELFF. CDR3 in DNA: TGCGCCAGCAGGGGACCCCGGCGAGGGAGGTACACCGGGGAGCTGTTTTTT.

V is TRBV5-1 and J is TRBJ1-2; D uncertain. The CDR3 loop spans 14 amino acids. The V end was cut by 5 bases, the J end by 6 bases, with 17 bases between. CDR1 and CDR2 from the germline V gene are SGHRS and YFSETQ. CDR3 amino acids: CASSTEIPTHGYTF. The CDR3 nucleotides read TGCGCCAGCAGTACAGAAATTCCCACACATGGCTACACCTTC.

This CDR3 is CSVYGLANTGELFF. DNA for the CDR3: TGCAGCGTGTACGGGCTAGCGAACACCGGGGAGCTGTTTTTT. The chain employs TRBV29-1 and TRBJ2-2; D ambiguous. V dropped 6 bases and J dropped 0 bases, with 11 bases sitting between them. Germline-derived CDR1 and CDR2 are SQVTM and ANQGSEA. The CDR3 covers 14 residues.

CDR3 nucleotide sequence: TGCGCCAGCAGCTTGGGTGACGGGTGGGCCACTGAAGCTTTCTTT. Translated: CASSLGDGWATEAFF. This chain uses TRBV5-1 with TRBJ1-1; D is unclear. Germline CDR1 SGHRS, CDR2 YFSETQ. The CDR3 loop spans 15 amino acids. Between the trimmed V and J ends, which lost 0 bases and 4 bases, there was a span of 13 bases. The entire variable domain, with the rest obtained from reference TRBV5-1 and TRBJ1-1, is as follows: KAGVTQTPRYLIKTRGQQVTLSCSPISGHRSVSWYQQTPGQGLQFLFEYFSETQRNKGNFPGRFSGRQFSNSRSEMNVSTLELGDSALYLCASSLGDGWATEAFFGQGTRLTVV.

The J gene is TRBJ1-2, the V gene TRBV7-8; possibly TRBD1 for D (5 bases). CDR1 and CDR2 (germline): SGHVS, FQNEAQ. The germline V and J ends were trimmed by 5 bases and 4 bases, with 14 bases remaining between them. The CDR3 runs to 14 residues. CDR3 sequence (DNA): TGTGCCAGCAGCACGGGGACGGAGCCCTATGGCTACACCTTC. Its protein product is CASSTGTEPYGYTF.

The chain links TRBV27 to TRBJ1-2; 7 bases are a match to TRBD1. The CDR3 has 15 residues. J gave up 8 bases and V 8 bases, and 17 bases lay outside the gene matches. CDR1 and CDR2 from the germline V gene are MNHEY and SMNVEV (reference sequence). The DNA of the CDR3 is TGTGCCAGCGCCAAAGCCCCCGGGCAGGGGGGAGGCTACACCTTC. Residues: CASAKAPGQGGGYTF.

V and J are TRBV7-9 and TRBJ2-3, with D unclear. Trimming shortened V by 8 bases and J by 2 bases, and 8 bases separated the two germline ends. The germline CDR1 and CDR2 sequences are SEHNR and FQNEAQ (reference sequence). The CDR3 totals 12 residues. The CDR3 sequence: CASGLHTDTQYF. The CDR3 region has the DNA TGTGCCAGCGGTCTACACACAGATACGCAGTATTTT.

The J gene is TRBJ2-1, the V gene TRBV5-1; TRBD1 agrees at 8 bases. With V trimmed by 0 bases and J by 12 bases, 17 bases remained unmatched. Germline V gene sequence: CDR1 SGHRS, CDR2 YFSETQ. The CDR3 contains 17 residues. CDR3 coding DNA: TGCGCCAGCAGCTTGGCCCGGACAGGGTATATTGCCGGTTGGCAGTTCTTC. Encoded protein: CASSLARTGYIAGWQFF.

CDR3 in DNA: TGTGCCAGCAGAAAGGGACAGAGGAATGAAAAACTGTTTTTT. Its translation: CASRKGQRNEKLFF. The gene calls are TRBV6-5 and TRBJ1-4, with 7 bases that match TRBD1. Germline assignment: CDR1 MNHEY and CDR2 SVGAGI. This CDR3 contains 14 residues. The junction had 6 bases not matched to a gene; V was cut back by 6 bases and J by 5 bases.

The rearrangement links TRBV14 to TRBJ2-5; 11 bases agree with TRBD1. This CDR3 is built from 16 residues. Germline V gene lookup returns CDR1 SGHDN and CDR2 FVKESK. The V segment lost 5 bases and the J segment 0 bases; nucleotides outside the gene matches: 5. For the CDR3, the DNA is TGTGCCAGCAGCAAGGGACAGGGGGTGTACCAAGAGACCCAGTACTTC. Protein sequence: CASSKGQGVYQETQYF. The full variable domain, completed using reference TRBV14 and TRBJ2-5, is EAGVTQFPSHSVIEKGQTVTLRCDPISGHDNLYWYRRVMGKEIKFLLHFVKESKQDESGMPNNRFLAERTGGTYSTLKVQPAELEDSGVYFCASSKGQGVYQETQYFGPGTRLLVL.

A few counts support this clone. This chain uses TRBV27 with TRBJ1-1, with D unresolved. Germline CDR1 and CDR2: MNHEY and SMNVEV (reference sequence). The CDR3 runs to 11 residues. Deletions cut 10 bases from V and 4 bases from J, with 10 bases between. The CDR3 region is CAIHTATEAFF. DNA of the CDR3: TGTGCCATACACACGGCCACTGAAGCTTTCTTT.

The rearrangement links TRBV6-6 to TRBJ1-1; 10 nucleotides agree with TRBD1. Germline trimming cut 5 bases from V and 5 bases from J; bases unmatched to any gene: 5. Germline CDR1 is MNHNY and CDR2 is SVGAGI (reference sequence). CDR3 length: 14 residues. CDR3: CASSTPDRGTEAFF. In nucleotides, the CDR3 is TGTGCCAGCAGTACCCCGGACAGGGGGACTGAAGCTTTCTTT.

The chain employs TRBV7-2 and TRBJ2-2; 7 bases agree with TRBD1. Germline V gives CDR1 SGHTA, CDR2 FQGNSA. The CDR3 has 16 amino acids. Unmatched junction bases numbered 11, after V lost 5 bases and J lost 5 bases. DNA for the CDR3: TGTGCCAGCAGCCCCACTGGGACAGTGAAGACCGGGGAGCTGTTTTTT. Its protein is CASSPTGTVKTGELFF.